The 27 T cell receptor beta chains given below trace back to one sample, sequenced in a study of cytomegalovirus exposure and HLA in healthy donors. PCR employed 60 Vbeta and 13 Jbeta primers. Only in-frame clones appear in the TCRdb table, and some are missing; sequencing was by immunoSEQ multiplex PCR. The sample has 100,000 to 120,000 clones, 83% seen once; the top ten hold roughly 6.1%. The sample comprised PBMCs. These receptor sequences come from a man younger than 35 in good health and CMV-seronegative.

The V call is TRBV4-1, the J call TRBJ2-5; TRBD2 is a possible D gene (5 bases). The CDR3 has 14 residues. V lost 1 base and J 5 bases, leaving 11 bases between the germline ends. Per the germline V gene, CDR1 is MGHRA and CDR2 is YSYEKL. CDR3 loop: CASSQVEGRETQYF. For the CDR3, the DNA is TGCGCCAGCAGCCAAGTAGAGGGAAGGGAGACCCAGTACTTC.

About this clone: One end of the junction is discordant with germline, which a read error may explain. This rearrangement joins TRBV4-1 to TRBJ1-1; 8 bases agree with TRBD1. Germline V gene sequence: CDR1 MGHRA, CDR2 YSYEKL. The CDR3 loop spans 12 amino acids. CDR3 in amino acids: CASSRQGTEASF. CDR3 sequence (DNA): TGCGCCAGCAGCCGACAGGGGACTGAAGCTTCCTTT.

Turning to this clone: The sample has other DNA sequences that encode this CDR3 too. The V gene is TRBV27, the J gene TRBJ2-1; 8 bases match TRBD1. CDR3 length: 15 residues. The J segment lost 0 bases and the V segment lost 5 bases, leaving 3 bases of the junction unmatched. Germline CDR1 and CDR2: MNHEY and SMNVEV (reference sequence). CDR3 residues: CASSLTGGSYNEQFF. CDR3 bases: TGTGCCAGCAGTCTTACAGGGGGCTCCTACAATGAGCAGTTCTTC.

The rearrangement joins TRBV19 to TRBJ2-6; D possibly corresponds to TRBD1 (5 bases). The CDR3 consists of 15 residues. Trimming removed 4 bases from V and 4 bases from J, with 11 bases in between. The germline V gene has CDR1 LNHDA and CDR2 SQIVND (reference sequence). The CDR3 region is CASSTQGTGANVLTF. The CDR3 DNA sequence: TGTGCCAGTAGTACGCAGGGAACCGGGGCCAACGTCCTGACTTTC.

In its sample, this clone was seen once. The J gene is TRBJ2-1, the V gene TRBV28; a weak D match, TRBD1 (5 bases). Looked up from germline, CDR1 is MDHEN and CDR2 is SYDVKM. V shed 4 bases and J shed 5 bases, with 18 bases lying between them. The CDR3 is made up of 16 amino acids. This CDR3 reads CASSSSGLFTDNEQFF. The CDR3 DNA reads as TGTGCCAGCAGTTCCTCAGGGCTGTTTACCGACAATGAGCAGTTCTTC. Together with reference TRBV28 and TRBJ2-1, the CDR3 gives the full variable domain: DVKVTQSSRYLVKRTGEKVFLECVQDMDHENMFWYRQDPGLGLRLIYFSYDVKMKEKGDIPEGYSVSREKKERFSLILESASTNQTSMYLCASSSSGLFTDNEQFFGPGTRLTVL.

This chain connects TRBV6-1 to TRBJ2-7; a weak D match, TRBD2 (6 bases). This CDR3 has 14 amino acids. From germline, CDR1 is MNHNS and CDR2 SASEGT. V was trimmed by 2 bases and J by 4 bases, leaving 12 bases between them. The DNA of the CDR3 is TGTGCCAGCAGTGAAATCGGGAGTTCTTACGAGCAGTACTTC. Translating gives CASSEIGSSYEQYF.

The chain is built from TRBV7-2 and TRBJ2-5; 12 positions agree with TRBD2. The CDR3 consists of 14 residues. CDR1 SGHTA and CDR2 FQGNSA come from the germline V gene. The V and J ends lost 6 bases and 5 bases, in that order; junction bases with no gene match: 4. The CDR3 DNA reads TGTGCCAGCAGTTCTAGCGGGAGGGCTGAGACCCAGTACTTC. As protein: CASSSSGRAETQYF.

This clone showed up just a few times. Other DNA sequences of this sample code for an identical CDR3. CDR3 loop: CASSQAGQGLSGANVLTF. Written as DNA, the CDR3 is TGCGCCAGCAGCCAAGCGGGACAGGGTCTCTCTGGGGCCAACGTCCTGACTTTC. The chain carries TRBV4-3 and TRBJ2-6, with 9 positions matching TRBD1. Per germline, CDR1 LGHNA and CDR2 YSLEER. The CDR3 loop spans 18 amino acids. V trimming: 1 base; J trimming: 0 bases; junction bases outside the gene matches: 4.

The V and J genes are TRBV5-1 and TRBJ2-3, with D maybe TRBD2 (5 bases). The CDR3 has 16 amino acids. Trimming removed 5 bases from V and 2 bases from J, with 18 bases in between. Germline V CDR1 and CDR2: SGHRS, YFSETQ. The CDR3 sequence is CASSEGSGKSTDTQYF. For the CDR3, the DNA is TGCGCCAGCAGTGAAGGATCGGGAAAATCCACAGATACGCAGTATTTT. The entire variable domain, with the rest obtained from reference TRBV5-1 and TRBJ2-3, is as follows: KAGVTQTPRYLIKTRGQQVTLSCSPISGHRSVSWYQQTPGQGLQFLFEYFSETQRNKGNFPGRFSGRQFSNSRSEMNVSTLELGDSALYLCASSEGSGKSTDTQYFGPGTRLTVL.

About this clone itself: One end of the junction does not line up with germline, which may come from a read error. The sample contains more than one DNA sequence encoding this CDR3. The V gene is TRBV7-2, the J gene TRBJ2-7, with TRBD1 identical over 9 bases. The CDR3 has 13 amino acids. CDR1 is SGHTA, CDR2 FQGNSA, per germline. CDR3 DNA: TGCGCCAGCAGCCGAGGACAGGGGTACGAGCAGTACTTC. Residues: CASSRGQGYEQYF.

The V gene is TRBV25-1, the J gene TRBJ2-1, with 7 bases identical to TRBD1. The CDR3 totals 15 residues. From germline, CDR1 is MGHDK and CDR2 SYGVNS. The junction had 10 bases not matched to a gene; V was cut back by 4 bases and J by 7 bases. The CDR3 DNA reads as TGTGCCAGCAGTGTCCGACAGGGAGTATCGAATGAGCAGTTCTTC. Translated, it gives CASSVRQGVSNEQFF.

The CDR3 nucleotides read TGTGCCGGCTGGACTAGCGGGAGGGGTAATGAGCAGTTCTTC. This sequence encodes CAGWTSGRGNEQFF. The rearrangement uses TRBV5-4 and TRBJ2-1; 15 positions match TRBD2. J gave up 7 bases and V 10 bases, and 6 bases lay outside the gene matches. This CDR3 contains 14 residues. CDR1 and CDR2 (germline): SGHNT, YYREEE (reference sequence).

About this clone: One end of the junction fails to match germline, which may point to a read error. The same CDR3 can be traced to other DNA sequences in this sample. This rearrangement joins TRBV7-3 to TRBJ1-1; possible D gene TRBD1, 6 bases. CDR3 size: 16 residues. Germline-derived CDR1 and CDR2 are SGHTA and FQGTGA. CDR3 sequence: CASRPGGGAVNTEAFF. The CDR3 coding sequence is TGTGCCAGCAGGCCGGGCGGGGGCGCGGTGAACACTGAAGCCTTCTTT.

In this sample, this clone turned up once. CDR3 in DNA: TGTGCCAGCAGCTTGGACAGAAACGAGTCTGGCTACACCTTC. It is translated as CASSLDRNESGYTF. V usage is TRBV5-4 and J usage is TRBJ1-2; unclear D gene. Germline V gene data show CDR1 as SGHNT and CDR2 as YYREEE (reference sequence). Deletions cut 0 bases from V and 7 bases from J, with 13 bases between. The CDR3 sequence is 14 residues long.

J is TRBJ2-1 and V is TRBV29-1; TRBD1 might be the D (5 bases). Germline lookup yields CDR1 SQVTM and CDR2 ANQGSEA. V gave up 6 bases and J gave up 9 bases, with 9 bases separating them. CDR3 size: 10 residues. The chain's CDR3 is CSVQDGEQFF. The CDR3 DNA is TGCAGCGTACAGGACGGTGAGCAGTTCTTC.

The V call is TRBV18, the J call TRBJ2-5; D remains ambiguous. Germline loops: CDR1 KGHSH, CDR2 LQKENI. Trimming took off 2 bases at V and 2 bases at J, with 6 bases between the two ends. The CDR3 sequence is 13 residues long. The CDR3 reads CASSPRGQETQYF. CDR3 sequence (DNA): TGTGCCAGCTCACCAAGAGGTCAAGAGACCCAGTACTTC.

This sequence joins TRBV28 and TRBJ2-5; 10 bases map to TRBD1. The CDR3 extends over 15 amino acids. The trim removed 3 bases at V and 5 bases at J, leaving 6 bases unmatched. Germline V lookup: CDR1 MDHEN, CDR2 SYDVKM. The CDR3 protein is CASSFRGQGTETQYF. As DNA, the CDR3 is TGTGCCAGCAGTTTTAGGGGACAGGGGACGGAGACCCAGTACTTC.

This clone was seen only once. The J gene is TRBJ2-1, the V gene TRBV28; 7 bases line up with TRBD2. Trimming took 9 bases from V and 4 from J; bases not matched to a gene: 6. The length of the CDR3 is 13 residues. The V gene's germline CDR1 is MDHEN and CDR2 SYDVKM. The CDR3 loop reads CASGGGGYNEQFF. DNA for the CDR3: TGTGCCAGTGGGGGGGGAGGGTACAATGAGCAGTTCTTC. Full variable domain (outside the CDR3, taken from reference TRBV28 and TRBJ2-1): DVKVTQSSRYLVKRTGEKVFLECVQDMDHENMFWYRQDPGLGLRLIYFSYDVKMKEKGDIPEGYSVSREKKERFSLILESASTNQTSMYLCASGGGGYNEQFFGPGTRLTVL.

V gene TRBV30 combines with J gene TRBJ2-6; 8 positions agree with TRBD1. CDR1 and CDR2 from the germline V gene are GTSNPN and SVGIG (reference sequence). This CDR3 has 18 amino acids. V was pared by 2 bases and J by 1 base, with 10 bases of the junction left unmatched. For the CDR3, the DNA is TGTGCCTGGAGTCCGGCCAGGGGGCGGTTTTCTGGGGCCAACGTCCTGACTTTC. Translating gives CAWSPARGRFSGANVLTF.

The CDR3 sequence is CASTNTDTQYF. CDR3 nucleotides: TGCGCCAGCACCAACACAGATACGCAGTATTTT. This chain links TRBV10-2 with TRBJ2-3; D gene ambiguous. Trimming removed 7 bases from V and 2 bases from J, with 4 bases in between. Per germline, CDR1 WSHSY and CDR2 SAAADI. CDR3 size: 11 residues.

This clone was seen more than once but under ten times. The V and J genes are TRBV7-9 and TRBJ1-1; TRBD1 aligns across 10 bases. The length of the CDR3 is 19 residues. The V segment lost 2 bases and the J segment 0 bases; nucleotides outside the gene matches: 12. Germline CDR1 SEHNR, CDR2 FQNEAQ (reference sequence). The DNA for the CDR3 is TGTGCCAGCAGCTTAAGTTTAGGGACAGGGGCAAAAATGAACACTGAAGCTTTCTTT. Protein sequence: CASSLSLGTGAKMNTEAFF.

This clone came up once. The rearrangement links TRBV28 to TRBJ1-1, with D possibly TRBD1 on 6 matching bases. Germline V gene sequence: CDR1 MDHEN, CDR2 SYDVKM. With 5 bases removed from V and 14 bases from J, the gap between germline ends came to 21 bases. The CDR3 has 13 residues. CDR3 protein: CASSPLDRPFTFF. CDR3 in DNA: TGTGCCAGCAGTCCCCTCGACAGGCCCTTTACCTTCTTT.

Written as DNA, the CDR3 is TGTGCCACCTCCTATGCTCTAGCGGGGAGCACAGATACGCAGTATTTT. Translated: CATSYALAGSTDTQYF. V usage is TRBV28 and J usage is TRBJ2-3, with 9 bases matching TRBD2. Germline CDR1 is MDHEN and CDR2 is SYDVKM. The V and J ends lost 10 bases and 0 bases, in that order; junction bases with no gene match: 11. This CDR3 region has 16 residues.

The gene calls are TRBV13 and TRBJ2-1; 7 bases map to TRBD2. This CDR3 comprises 15 residues. Per germline, CDR1 PRHDT and CDR2 FYEKMQ (reference sequence). Germline trimming cut 1 base from V and 4 bases from J; bases unmatched to any gene: 4. This CDR3 reads CASSLETAGYNEQFF. In DNA, the CDR3 is TGTGCCAGCAGCTTAGAGACAGCGGGGTACAATGAGCAGTTCTTC. Full variable domain (rest looked up from reference TRBV13 and TRBJ2-1): AAGVIQSPRHLIKEKRETATLKCYPIPRHDTVYWYQQGPGQDPQFLISFYEKMQSDKGSIPDRFSAQQFSDYHSELNMSSLELGDSALYFCASSLETAGYNEQFFGPGTRLTVL.

The rearrangement uses TRBV7-6 and TRBJ2-2; 7 nucleotides line up with TRBD1. V trimming: 0 bases; J trimming: 0 bases; junction bases outside the gene matches: 4. Germline assignment: CDR1 SGHVS and CDR2 FNYEAQ. CDR3 length: 17 amino acids. The DNA for the CDR3 is TGTGCCAGCAGCTTAGCCTTAGGACAGGCGAACACCGGGGAGCTGTTTTTT. Its translation: CASSLALGQANTGELFF.

The rearrangement joins TRBV15 to TRBJ1-4; D call uncertain. Germline CDR1 is LNHNV and CDR2 is YYDKDF (reference sequence). Trimming stripped 0 bases from V and 9 bases from J, with 8 bases between. The CDR3 length is 13 residues. In DNA form, the CDR3 reads TGTGCCACCAGCAGAGATCCAGGAAAAAAACTGTTTTTT. Translated: CATSRDPGKKLFF.

V and J are TRBV18 and TRBJ2-3; 9 nucleotides line up with TRBD2. This CDR3 is built from 15 residues. Germline assignment: CDR1 KGHSH and CDR2 LQKENI. V shed 1 base, J shed 8 bases, and the junction held 7 bases outside the gene matches. Here the CDR3 reads CASSPRGGRAGTQYF. CDR3 sequence (DNA): TGTGCCAGCTCACCACGTGGCGGGAGGGCCGGTACGCAGTATTTT.